This T cell receptor (beta chain) was found in a study of chronic HIV infection and antiretroviral therapy (dated by TCRdb to between 2014 and 2017). This clonotype was counted ten times or more. Its cognate antigen has yet to be identified. Per-base qualities were not stored, and no clone one base away is much larger. The library was made by 5' RACE. TCRdb names Illumina MiSeq as the instrument used. TCRdb trimmed the raw reads at Q25, called clones with MiXCR and kept productive beta chains. Rows with one shared CDR3 protein collapse into an entry with the most common genes and DNA. This sample has 30,000 to 45,000 distinct CDR3 sequences in its table, and around 8.7% of those were observed once. The ten largest clones represent roughly 2.6% of the sample. In the germline V gene, CDR1 corresponds to SQVTM and CDR2 to ANQGSEA. The CDR3 runs 12 residues from the cysteine to the phenylalanine. The sequence is cut down to CDR3 DNA, 36 bases in frame from base 1. Trimming removed 7 bases from V and 2 bases from J, leaving 11 bases between the germline ends.

The TCR originated in an adult who had HIV and had not received antiretroviral therapy, or was an uninfected healthy control (not recorded which). The sample comprised peripheral blood. The rearrangement joined TRBV29-1 to TRBJ2-5, and TRBD1 may be the D gene, going by 6 matching bases. The DNA reads as follows: TGCAGCGGACAAAGGGGGCAAGAGACCCAGTACTTC. This gives the protein CSGQRGQETQYF.